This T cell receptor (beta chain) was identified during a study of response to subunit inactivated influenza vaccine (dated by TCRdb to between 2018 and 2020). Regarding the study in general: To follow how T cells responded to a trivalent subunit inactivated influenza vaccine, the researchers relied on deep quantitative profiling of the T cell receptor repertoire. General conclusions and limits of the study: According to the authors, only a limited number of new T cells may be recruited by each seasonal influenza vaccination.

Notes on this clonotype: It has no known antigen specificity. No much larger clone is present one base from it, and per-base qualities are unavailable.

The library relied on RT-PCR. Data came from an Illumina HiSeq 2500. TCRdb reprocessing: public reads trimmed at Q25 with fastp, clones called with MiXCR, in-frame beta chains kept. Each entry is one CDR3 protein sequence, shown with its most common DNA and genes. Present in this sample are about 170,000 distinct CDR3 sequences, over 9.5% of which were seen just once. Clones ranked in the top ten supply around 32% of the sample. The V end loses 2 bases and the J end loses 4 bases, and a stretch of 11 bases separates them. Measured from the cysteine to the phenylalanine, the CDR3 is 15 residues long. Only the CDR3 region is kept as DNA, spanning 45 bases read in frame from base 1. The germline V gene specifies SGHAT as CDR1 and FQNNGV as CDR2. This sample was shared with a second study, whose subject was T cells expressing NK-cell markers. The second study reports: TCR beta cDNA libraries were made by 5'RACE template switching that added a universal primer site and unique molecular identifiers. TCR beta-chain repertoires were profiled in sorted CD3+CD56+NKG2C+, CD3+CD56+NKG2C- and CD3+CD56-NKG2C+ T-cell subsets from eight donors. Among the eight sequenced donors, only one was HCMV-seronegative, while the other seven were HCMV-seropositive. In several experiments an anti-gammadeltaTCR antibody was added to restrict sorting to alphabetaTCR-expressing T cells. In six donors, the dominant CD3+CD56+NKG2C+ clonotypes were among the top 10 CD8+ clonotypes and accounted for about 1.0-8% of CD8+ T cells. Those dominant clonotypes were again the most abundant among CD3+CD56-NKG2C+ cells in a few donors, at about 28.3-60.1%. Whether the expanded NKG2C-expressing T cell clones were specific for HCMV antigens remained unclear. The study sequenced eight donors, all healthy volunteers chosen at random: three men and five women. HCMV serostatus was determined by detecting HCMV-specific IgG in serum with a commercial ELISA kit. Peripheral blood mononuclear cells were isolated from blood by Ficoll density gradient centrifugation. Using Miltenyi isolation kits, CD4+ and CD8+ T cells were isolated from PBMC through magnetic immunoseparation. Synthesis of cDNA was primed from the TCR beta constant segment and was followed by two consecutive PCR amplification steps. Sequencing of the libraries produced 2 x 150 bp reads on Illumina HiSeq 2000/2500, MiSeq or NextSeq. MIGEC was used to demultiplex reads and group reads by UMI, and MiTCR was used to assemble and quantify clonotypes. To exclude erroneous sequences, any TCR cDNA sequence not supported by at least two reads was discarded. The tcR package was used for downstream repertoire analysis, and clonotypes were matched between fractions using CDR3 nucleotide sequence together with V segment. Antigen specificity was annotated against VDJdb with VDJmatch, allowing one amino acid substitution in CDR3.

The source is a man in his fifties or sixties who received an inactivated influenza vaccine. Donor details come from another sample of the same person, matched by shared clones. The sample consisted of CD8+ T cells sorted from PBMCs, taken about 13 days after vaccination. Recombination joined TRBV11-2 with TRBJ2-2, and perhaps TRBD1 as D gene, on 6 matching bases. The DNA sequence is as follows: TGTGCCAGCAGCTTATACTACAGGGCCACCGGGGAGCTGTTTTTT. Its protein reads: CASSLYYRATGELFF.